This TCR beta chain was sequenced in a study of PD-L1 blockade in urothelial cancer. Background on the study: Analyses used blood from 3 weeks (second dose) and 6 weeks after treatment start.

About this clone: Its antigen is unidentified.

Study findings and constraints: TCR clonality was measured in pretreatment peripheral blood. Clonality below the median predicted better survival.

The sample's time point: peripheral blood 6 weeks after treatment start. The CDR3 length is 16 residues. Per germline, CDR1 MNHEY and CDR2 SMNVEV (reference sequence). V was clipped by 5 bases and J by 0 bases, with 13 bases between them. Only in-frame clones appear in the TCRdb table, and some are missing; sequencing was by immunoSEQ multiplex PCR. The table includes tens of thousands of clones, under 95% detected once. V usage is TRBV27 and J usage is TRBJ2-2; no definite D call. The starting material was PBMCs, obtained around atezolizumab (anti-PD-L1) treatment. The clonotype comes from a woman of 80 years or more with urothelial cancer. The DNA of the CDR3 is TGTGCCAGCAGTCTACGACTTCACGCGAACACCGGGGAGCTGTTTTTT. Amino acids: CASSLRLHANTGELFF.